Below are 8 T cell receptor beta chains sequenced from a single sample in a study of blood T cell repertoires in COVID-19. The method was immunoSEQ multiplex PCR; TCRdb's version includes in-frame clones alone and lacks a portion of them. The repertoire holds around 63,000 clones, with approximately 86% as singletons. The source material was peripheral blood. The receptors were gathered from an elderly woman with active COVID-19.

The chain recombines TRBV4-3 with TRBJ2-3; the D gene is possibly TRBD1 (7 bases). Trimming pared 4 bases from V and 4 bases from J, leaving 12 bases between. This CDR3 spans 14 amino acids. Germline values: CDR1 LGHNA, CDR2 YSLEER. The CDR3 DNA is TGCGCCAGCAGCCGAGACAGGGAGGCAGATACGCAGTATTTT. Translated: CASSRDREADTQYF.

This chain links TRBV11-2 with TRBJ2-7; TRBD2 matches at 10 bases. This CDR3 is 18 amino acids long. Germline-derived CDR1 and CDR2 are SGHAT and FQNNGV. The J segment lost 4 bases and the V segment lost 7 bases, leaving 19 bases of the junction unmatched. DNA for the CDR3: TGTGCCAGCACCTTCGTAGCGGGGGGCCCGGATTCTAATTACGAGCAGTACTTC. It yields the protein CASTFVAGGPDSNYEQYF.

This chain's CDR3 is CASSSSPSGGPYEQYF. The CDR3 bases are TGTGCCAGCAGCTCCAGCCCTAGCGGGGGGCCCTACGAGCAGTACTTC. The rearrangement links TRBV7-2 to TRBJ2-7; 11 bases align to TRBD2. The ends lost 4 bases at V and 2 bases at J; junction bases unmatched: 7. This CDR3 is 16 amino acids long. Germline V gene data show CDR1 as SGHTA and CDR2 as FQGNSA.

The chain has TRBV28 and TRBJ1-4; TRBD1 matches 10 bases. CDR1 is MDHEN and CDR2 is SYDVKM in the germline V gene. V lost 5 bases, J lost 3 bases, and 9 bases stayed unmatched. The CDR3 totals 17 residues. The CDR3 DNA reads as TGTGCCAGCAGTACCCTTGGACAGGGGGTTGCTAATGAAAAACTGTTTTTT. Its protein is CASSTLGQGVANEKLFF.

The CDR3 DNA is TGTGCCTGGAGTGTATTCGGGAGACCAAAAGAGACCCAGTACTTC. This gives the protein CAWSVFGRPKETQYF. The V gene is TRBV30, the J gene TRBJ2-5; possible D gene TRBD2, 6 bases. Trimming pared 0 bases from V and 3 bases from J, leaving 14 bases between. Germline CDR1 and CDR2: GTSNPN and SVGIG (reference sequence). The CDR3 is 15 residues long.

V is TRBV5-1 and J is TRBJ1-1; 8 positions match TRBD1. This CDR3 comprises 15 residues. V was clipped by 4 bases and J by 2 bases; unmatched bases: 7. Germline CDR1 and CDR2: SGHRS and YFSETQ. Here the CDR3 DNA reads TGCGCCAGCAGCACTCAAGGACAGGGTAACACTGAAGCTTTCTTT. Residues: CASSTQGQGNTEAFF.

The CDR3 reads CASSQSSRDSEPSGGTYEQYF. The DNA of the CDR3 is TGCGCCAGCAGTCAATCGTCCCGGGACAGTGAGCCTAGCGGGGGAACCTACGAGCAGTACTTC. The J gene is TRBJ2-7, the V gene TRBV23-1; 10 bases map to TRBD2. TRBV23-1 is noted as an ORF with a role that remains uncertain. The CDR3 runs to 21 residues. V lost 0 bases and J lost 2; bases outside the gene matches: 19.

The chain carries TRBV11-2 and TRBJ2-5, with D unclear. V was pared by 5 bases and J by 1 base, with 14 bases between. The CDR3 spans 15 residues. Germline-derived CDR1 and CDR2 are SGHAT and FQNNGV. For the CDR3, the DNA is TGTGCCAGCAGCGCCAGGTTGGTCCCCCAAGAGACCCAGTACTTC. Translation gives CASSARLVPQETQYF.